These T cell receptor beta chains were read from a single sample in a study of blood T cell repertoires in COVID-19. TCRdb's copy holds only in-frame clones and misses some; the assay was immunoSEQ multiplex PCR. The table shows 120,000 to 150,000 clones, with approximately 86% occurring only once. The sample consisted of peripheral blood. The receptors here all came from a woman aged 55-70 years with acute or convalescent COVID-19. Each CDR3 is given with its conserved first and last residue. A D gene is named only where the DNA matches it firmly. Where a row states a size, it is once, few, many or the class of an expanded clone; other rows omit it.

d_call	j_call	clone_size	v_call	cdr3_aa	cdr3_nt
.	TRBJ1-6	.	TRBV5-1	CASSLSSGTPNSPLHF	TGCGCCAGCAGCTTGAGCTCCGGGACACCGAATTCACCCCTCCACTTT
.	TRBJ2-5	.	TRBV9	CASSDSYQETQYF	TGTGCCAGCAGCGACAGTTACCAAGAGACCCAGTACTTC
TRBD1	TRBJ2-1	few	TRBV19	CASIPTGTGTYNEQFF	TGTGCCAGTATTCCAACCGGGACAGGTACCTACAATGAGCAGTTCTTC
.	TRBJ2-3	.	TRBV9	CASSVDRWYTDTQYF	TGTGCCAGCAGCGTAGACAGGTGGTACACAGATACGCAGTATTTT
TRBD2	TRBJ2-3	.	TRBV5-6	CASSLTSGGALTQYF	TGTGCCAGCAGCCTGACTAGCGGGGGGGCTCTAACTCAGTATTTT
TRBD2	TRBJ2-1	many	TRBV4-3	CASSPQPGLEADEQFF	TGCGCCAGCAGCCCCCAGCCGGGACTAGAAGCCGATGAGCAGTTCTTC
TRBD1	TRBJ2-4	.	TRBV28	CASRTGGSPNIQYF	TGTGCCAGCAGGACAGGGGGCTCCCCAAACATTCAGTACTTC
TRBD1	TRBJ1-4	.	TRBV28	CASSQGATNEKLFF	TGTGCCAGCAGCCAGGGGGCAACTAATGAAAAACTGTTTTTT
.	TRBJ2-6	.	TRBV29-1	CSVATRSAGSGANVLTF	TGCAGCGTAGCCACAAGATCGGCGGGCTCTGGGGCCAACGTCCTGACTTTC
.	TRBJ2-2	once	TRBV11-3	CASSLRTITGELFF	TGTGCCAGCAGCTTAAGGACTATCACCGGGGAGCTGTTTTTT
.	TRBJ1-2	few	TRBV7-8	CASSFELTYGYTF	TGTGCCAGCAGCTTTGAACTGACTTATGGCTACACCTTC
.	TRBJ1-4	.	TRBV3-1/TRBV3-2	CASSQQGSGGNEKLFF	TGTGCCAGCAGCCAACAAGGGTCAGGCGGGAATGAAAAACTGTTTTTT
.	TRBJ1-5	.	TRBV28	CASSPSGGYNQPQHF	TGTGCCAGCAGCCCATCGGGGGGGTACAATCAGCCCCAGCATTTT
.	TRBJ1-2	few	TRBV3-1/TRBV3-2	CASRQGRGDLYGYTF	TGTGCCAGCAGACAAGGAAGAGGAGATCTCTATGGCTACACCTTC
.	TRBJ1-5	.	TRBV7-9	CASSLEGQHQPQHF	TGTGCCAGCAGCTTAGAAGGACAGCATCAGCCCCAGCATTTT
.	TRBJ2-7	.	TRBV6-5	CASAAEVMVVYEQYF	TGTGCCAGCGCGGCGGAGGTCATGGTGGTTTACGAGCAGTACTTC
.	TRBJ1-2	.	TRBV30	CAWTIQGVPNYGYTF	TGTGCCTGGACCATACAGGGAGTTCCTAACTATGGCTACACCTTC
.	TRBJ2-2	.	TRBV11-3	CASSSAANTGELFF	TGTGCCAGCAGCTCGGCGGCGAACACCGGGGAGCTGTTTTTT
TRBD1	TRBJ2-7	.	TRBV5-4	CASSWGRDRAAYEQYF	TGTGCCAGCAGCTGGGGCCGGGACAGGGCGGCCTACGAGCAGTACTTC
TRBD2	TRBJ2-7	.	TRBV6-5	CASRTSGGTYEQYF	TGTGCCAGCAGGACCTCGGGGGGTACCTACGAGCAGTACTTC
TRBD2	TRBJ2-7	.	TRBV28	CASSLQPSGVVYEQYF	TGTGCCAGCAGTTTACAGCCTAGCGGGGTCGTCTACGAGCAGTACTTC
TRBD1	TRBJ2-2	.	TRBV7-9	CASSLGQGQDGELFF	TGTGCCAGCAGCCTTGGACAGGGACAGGACGGGGAGCTGTTTTTT
.	TRBJ2-5	.	TRBV5-4	CASGGESETQYF	TGTGCCAGCGGCGGGGAATCGGAGACCCAGTACTTC
.	TRBJ1-1	.	TRBV4-1	CASSQRRQDTEAFF	TGCGCCAGCAGCCAACGAAGACAGGACACTGAAGCTTTCTTT
TRBD2	TRBJ2-7	.	TRBV12-5	CASGLLAWGGSDEQYF	TGTGCTAGTGGTTTGTTGGCATGGGGGGGAAGCGACGAGCAGTACTTC
TRBD1	TRBJ1-2	.	TRBV12-3/TRBV12-4	CASRATGGYGYTF	TGTGCCAGCAGGGCTACAGGGGGCTATGGCTACACCTTC
.	TRBJ2-1	.	TRBV19	CASRMAGQGGDEQFF	TGTGCCAGTAGGATGGCCGGTCAGGGTGGTGATGAGCAGTTCTTC
.	TRBJ2-4	.	TRBV14	CASSQEATRRTMNIQYF	TGTGCCAGCAGCCAAGAGGCCACCCGGCGTACTATGAACATTCAGTACTTC
TRBD1	TRBJ2-2	.	TRBV7-3	CASSFDRGPGELFF	TGTGCCAGCAGCTTCGACAGGGGGCCCGGGGAGCTGTTTTTT
TRBD2	TRBJ2-3	.	TRBV18	CASSPTSGGSTRKSDTQYF	TGTGCCAGCTCCCCTACTAGCGGGGGGTCTACCAGGAAATCAGATACGCAGTATTTT
.	TRBJ1-5	.	TRBV6-5	CASRFSVFTNQPQHF	TGTGCCAGCAGGTTCTCTGTGTTTACAAATCAGCCCCAGCATTTT
.	TRBJ1-2	.	TRBV27	CASRVSGSGYGYTF	TGTGCCAGCAGGGTATCAGGGTCCGGGTATGGCTACACCTTC
.	TRBJ1-6	.	TRBV6-5	CASRRESYNSPLHF	TGTGCCAGCAGGAGGGAGTCATATAATTCACCCCTCCACTTT
.	TRBJ1-1	.	TRBV7-3	CASSIREDTEAFF	TGTGCCAGCAGCATTAGGGAGGACACTGAAGCTTTCTTT
.	TRBJ1-6	few	TRBV27	CASSFSNSPLHF	TGTGCCAGCAGTTTTTCGAATTCACCCCTCCACTTT
TRBD1	TRBJ2-1	once	TRBV11-3	CASSFRTGQGRNNEQFF	TGTGCCAGCAGCTTTCGTACGGGACAGGGGAGGAACAATGAGCAGTTCTTC
.	TRBJ1-2	.	TRBV18	CASSPAGMNYGYTF	TGTGCCAGCTCACCTGCAGGGATGAACTATGGCTACACCTTC
.	TRBJ2-2	.	TRBV4-3	CASRGGAATGELFF	TGCGCCAGCAGGGGGGGGGCGGCCACCGGGGAGCTGTTTTTT
TRBD2	TRBJ2-2	.	TRBV19	CASSITSGGAGAGELFF	TGTGCCAGTAGTATTACCAGCGGGGGGGCCGGGGCCGGGGAGCTGTTTTTT
TRBD1	TRBJ2-3	few	TRBV28	CASSLSPTGGTDTQYF	TGTGCCAGCAGTTTATCTCCGACAGGGGGCACAGATACGCAGTATTTT
TRBD1	TRBJ2-7	.	TRBV11-2	CASSSLQQGPLRQYF	TGTGCCAGCAGCTCCTTACAACAGGGGCCCCTAAGGCAGTACTTC
.	TRBJ1-1	.	TRBV5-6	CASSSLAHNTEAFF	TGTGCCAGCAGCTCGCTGGCCCATAACACTGAAGCTTTCTTT
.	TRBJ2-5	once	TRBV9	CASSVSIRETQYF	TGTGCCAGCAGCGTCTCTATCAGGGAGACCCAGTACTTC
.	TRBJ1-6	.	TRBV25-1	CASSRSGGNSSPLHF	TGTGCCAGCAGCCGCTCGGGGGGCAATAGCTCACCCCTCCACTTT